Presented here are 9 T cell receptor beta chains from one specimen sequenced in a study of OX40 agonist ivuxolimab in advanced cancers. TCRdb keeps only in-frame clones here, not all; method: immunoSEQ multiplex PCR. The sample lists about 31,000 clones, over 60% seen once, with roughly 15% in the top ten. Sequences were derived from CD4+ or CD8+ T cells sorted from blood, sampled in a trial of the OX40 agonist ivuxolimab. These receptors came from an adult with an advanced solid tumor such as melanoma, head and neck, liver or kidney cancer.

J is TRBJ1-2 and V is TRBV9; D remains unclear. This CDR3 contains 16 residues. Deletions cut 3 bases from V and 6 bases from J, with 21 bases between. Germline V gives CDR1 SGDLS, CDR2 YYNGEE. The CDR3, as DNA: TGTGCCAGCAGCGCCCGATACACCGACCGATTCCATGGCTACACCTTC. Its protein is CASSARYTDRFHGYTF.

Written as DNA, the CDR3 is TGTGCCAGCAGCTTAGTCCAGGGGGCAAGGGAGCAGTACTTC. This sequence encodes CASSLVQGAREQYF. The chain has TRBV7-7 and TRBJ2-7; 8 positions match TRBD1. Germline CDR1 reads SSHAT; CDR2 reads FNYEAQ (reference sequence). CDR3 length equals 14 residues. Unmatched junction bases numbered 6, after V lost 1 base and J lost 7 bases.

The chain uses TRBV4-1 and TRBJ1-2, with D perhaps TRBD1 (5 bases). This CDR3 comprises 16 residues. Trimming cost V 0 bases and J 1 base, with 12 bases left between them. The V gene's germline CDR1 is MGHRA and CDR2 YSYEKL. CDR3 coding DNA: TGCGCCAGCAGCCAAGATACAGGCCCGAATAACTATGGCTACACCTTC. Protein product: CASSQDTGPNNYGYTF.

The rearrangement uses TRBV29-1 and TRBJ2-3, with D perhaps matching TRBD1 (6 bases). The CDR3 loop spans 13 amino acids. The V end was cut by 3 bases, the J end by 3 bases, with 10 bases between. Germline-derived CDR1 and CDR2 are SQVTM and ANQGSEA. CDR3 residues: CSVDGGLTDTQYF. The CDR3, as DNA: TGCAGCGTTGATGGGGGCCTGACAGATACGCAGTATTTT.

V gene TRBV6-1 combines with J gene TRBJ2-7, with D possibly matching TRBD2 (6 bases). V was pared by 1 base and J by 5 bases, with 15 bases between. CDR1 and CDR2 from the germline V gene are MNHNS and SASEGT. This CDR3 is 15 amino acids long. In nucleotides, the CDR3 is TGTGCCAGCAGTGAAGAAGCCGGAGGGGTTGACGAGCAGTACTTC. It yields the protein CASSEEAGGVDEQYF.

The chain has TRBV5-1 and TRBJ2-7, with 12 bases that match TRBD2. The V gene's germline CDR1 is SGHRS and CDR2 YFSETQ. The CDR3 runs to 18 residues. Trimming took 4 bases from V and 5 from J; bases not matched to a gene: 16. This CDR3 reads CASSPGASGGALADEQYF. CDR3 bases: TGCGCCAGCAGCCCGGGAGCTAGCGGGGGGGCGTTAGCCGACGAGCAGTACTTC.

Comments on this clone: The junction does not match germline at one end; this may be a read error. The J gene is TRBJ2-1, the V gene TRBV29-1; D unclear. Germline values: CDR1 SQVTM, CDR2 ANQGSEA. CDR3 length: 12 amino acids. The DNA for the CDR3 is TGCAGCGTTGCAAACAACTACAATAAGCAGTTCTTC. The encoded protein is CSVANNYNKQFF.

The chain links TRBV5-1 to TRBJ2-5; 9 bases match TRBD1. Germline V CDR1 and CDR2: SGHRS, YFSETQ. V lost 5 bases and J lost 5; bases outside the gene matches: 7. The CDR3 runs 14 residues. The CDR3 coding sequence is TGCGCCAGCAGTCCCCAACAGGGGGCTGAGACCCAGTACTTC. Protein sequence: CASSPQQGAETQYF.

This clone showed up just once. The chain uses TRBV10-1 and TRBJ2-1, with D possibly being TRBD2 (6 bases). V lost 6 bases and J lost 2, with 14 bases in between. Germline CDR1 WNHNN, CDR2 SYGVQD (reference sequence). The CDR3 has 15 amino acids. CDR3 bases: TGCGCCAGCAGGCCCGGTAGCGGAACCTACAATGAGCAGTTCTTC. Translating it yields CASRPGSGTYNEQFF.